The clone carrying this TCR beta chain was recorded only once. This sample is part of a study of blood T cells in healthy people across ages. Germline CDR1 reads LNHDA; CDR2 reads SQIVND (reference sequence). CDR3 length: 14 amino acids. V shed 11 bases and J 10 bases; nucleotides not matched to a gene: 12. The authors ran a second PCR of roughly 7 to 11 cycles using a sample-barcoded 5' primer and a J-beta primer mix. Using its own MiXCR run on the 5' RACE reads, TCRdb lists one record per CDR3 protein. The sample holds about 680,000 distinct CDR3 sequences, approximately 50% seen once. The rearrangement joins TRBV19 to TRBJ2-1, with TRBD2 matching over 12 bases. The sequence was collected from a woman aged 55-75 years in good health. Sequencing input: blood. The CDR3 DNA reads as TGTGCCTGCGCCCGGACTAGCGGGACCCCGGAGCAGTTCTTC. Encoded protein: CACARTSGTPEQFF.